This TCR beta chain was documented in a study of blood T cell repertoires in COVID-19. After removal of 5 bases from V and 4 bases from J, the junction contained 6 bases not matched to a gene. The CDR3 has 15 amino acids. Germline values: CDR1 SGHTA, CDR2 FQGNSA. About this clone itself: At the DNA level, this CDR3 is encoded by other sequences in the same sample as well.

TCRdb's copy holds only in-frame clones and misses some; the assay was immunoSEQ multiplex PCR. This table has over 250,000 clones, 86% appearing once. This TCR was sampled from a woman in her seventies with COVID-19, enrolled during active disease. The chain has TRBV7-2 and TRBJ2-7, with TRBD2 matching 12 bases. The material sequenced was peripheral blood. CDR3 loop: CASSLGLAGTYEQYF. In nucleotides, the CDR3 is TGTGCCAGCAGCCTCGGACTAGCGGGGACTTACGAGCAGTACTTC.